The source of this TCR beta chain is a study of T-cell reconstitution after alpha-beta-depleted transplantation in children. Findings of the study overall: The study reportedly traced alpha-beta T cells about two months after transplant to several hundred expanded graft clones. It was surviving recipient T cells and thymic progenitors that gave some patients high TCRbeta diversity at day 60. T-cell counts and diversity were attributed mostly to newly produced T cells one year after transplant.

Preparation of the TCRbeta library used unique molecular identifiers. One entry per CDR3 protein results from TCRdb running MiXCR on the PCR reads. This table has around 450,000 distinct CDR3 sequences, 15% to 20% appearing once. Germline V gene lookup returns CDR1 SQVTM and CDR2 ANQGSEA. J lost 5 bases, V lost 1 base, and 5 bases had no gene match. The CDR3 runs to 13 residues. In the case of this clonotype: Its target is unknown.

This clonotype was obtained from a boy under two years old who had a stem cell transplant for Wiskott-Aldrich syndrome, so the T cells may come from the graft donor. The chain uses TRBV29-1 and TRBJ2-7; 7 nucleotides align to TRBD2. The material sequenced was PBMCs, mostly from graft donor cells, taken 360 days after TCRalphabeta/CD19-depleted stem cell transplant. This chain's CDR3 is CSVEGAGVHEQYF. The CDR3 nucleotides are TGCAGCGTTGAAGGGGCGGGAGTCCACGAGCAGTACTTC.